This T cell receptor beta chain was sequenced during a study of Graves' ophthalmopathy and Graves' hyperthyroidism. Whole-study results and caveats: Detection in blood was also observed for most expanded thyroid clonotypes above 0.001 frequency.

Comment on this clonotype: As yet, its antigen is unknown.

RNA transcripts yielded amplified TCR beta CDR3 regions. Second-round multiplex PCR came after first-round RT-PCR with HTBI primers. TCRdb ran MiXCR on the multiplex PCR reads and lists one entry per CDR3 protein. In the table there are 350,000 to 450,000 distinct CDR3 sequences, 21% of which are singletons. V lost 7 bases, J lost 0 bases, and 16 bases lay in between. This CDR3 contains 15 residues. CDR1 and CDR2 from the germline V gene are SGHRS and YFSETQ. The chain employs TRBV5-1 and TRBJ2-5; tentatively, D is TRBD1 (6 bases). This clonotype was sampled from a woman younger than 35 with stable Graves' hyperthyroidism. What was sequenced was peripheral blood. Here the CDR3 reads CASRDAGQYQETQYF. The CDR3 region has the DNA TGCGCCAGCCGCGATGCAGGACAGTACCAAGAGACCCAGTACTTC. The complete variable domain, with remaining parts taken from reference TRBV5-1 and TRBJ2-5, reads KAGVTQTPRYLIKTRGQQVTLSCSPISGHRSVSWYQQTPGQGLQFLFEYFSETQRNKGNFPGRFSGRQFSNSRSEMNVSTLELGDSALYLCASRDAGQYQETQYFGPGTRLLVL.